This T cell receptor beta chain derives from a study of cytomegalovirus exposure and HLA in healthy donors. Study-level points and caveats: Cytomegalovirus association was listed for about 180 TCR beta chains. Published work reported that the classifier diagnosed cytomegalovirus status with high specificity and sensitivity. Later genetic work tied a missense DCLRE1C variant to beta-chain V and J trimming.

The donors comprised healthy bone marrow donors. The PCR used 60 Vbeta and 13 Jbeta primers. The repertoire was sequenced with immunoSEQ multiplex PCR; TCRdb's copy has only in-frame clones and lacks some. The table shows about 170,000 clones, with roughly 84% occurring only once. Concerning this clone itself: The antigen is undetermined.

The CDR3 extends over 13 amino acids. The ends were cut back, 1 base at V and 4 bases at J, with 7 bases in the middle. The germline V gene has CDR1 SEHNR and CDR2 FQNEAQ (reference sequence). Sequenced material: PBMCs. The chain couples TRBV7-9 to TRBJ2-5; D is undetermined. The source is a boy between 2 and 10 years old in good health and CMV-seronegative. CDR3 coding DNA: TGTGCCAGCAGCTTAGGGCACGCAGAGACCCAGTACTTC. As protein: CASSLGHAETQYF. The complete variable domain, with remaining parts taken from reference TRBV7-9 and TRBJ2-5, reads DTGVSQNPRHKITKRGQNVTFRCDPISEHNRLYWYRQTLGQGPEFLTYFQNEAQLEKSRLLSDRFSAERPKGSFSTLEIQRTEQGDSAMYLCASSLGHAETQYFGPGTRLLVL.